Presented here are 25 T cell receptor beta chains from one specimen sequenced in a study of T cells in tumors after PD-1 blockade (dated by TCRdb to the late 2010s). Receptors were amplified or captured by the immunoSEQ multiplex PCR assay. The source is immuneACCESS, and TCRdb retained only in-frame sequences with V and J called. Part of the clones is not carried over; for the studies checked, unresolved V genes explain less than half of this, and the remainder is unexplained. The sample profile shows around 45,000 clones; around 80% of them were found once. The ten largest account for over 7.5% of the sample. Specimen: PBMCs, collected before anti-PD-1 therapy. These TCRs come from a human donor with advanced basal cell or squamous cell carcinoma (not recorded which).

The V gene is TRBV28, the J gene TRBJ2-1, with 9 bases fitting TRBD1. Germline V lookup: CDR1 MDHEN, CDR2 SYDVKM. The CDR3 length is 13 residues. The junction had 5 bases not matched to a gene; V was cut back by 11 bases and J by 3 bases. The CDR3 region is CAVRDRDYNEQFF. The CDR3 DNA follows: TGTGCCGTCCGGGACAGGGACTACAATGAGCAGTTCTTC.

The V call is TRBV6-5, the J call TRBJ2-7, with 11 bases identical to TRBD1. The V gene's germline CDR1 is MNHEY and CDR2 SVGAGI. The CDR3 loop spans 14 amino acids. J gave up 3 bases and V 6 bases, and 4 bases lay outside the gene matches. This chain's CDR3 is CASRRTGGVYEQYF. CDR3 bases: TGTGCCAGCAGACGGACAGGGGGCGTCTACGAGCAGTACTTC.

The J gene is TRBJ2-2, the V gene TRBV6-5; a weak D match, TRBD2 (6 bases). Per the germline V gene, CDR1 is MNHEY and CDR2 is SVGAGI. CDR3 length: 15 residues. V gave up 6 bases and J gave up 4 bases, with 15 bases separating them. The CDR3: CASSAPAGFTGELFF. The CDR3 DNA sequence: TGTGCCAGCAGCGCCCCGGCGGGGTTCACCGGGGAGCTGTTTTTT.

This clone was seen only once. This sequence joins TRBV25-1 and TRBJ2-7, with 7 bases identical to TRBD1. The V and J ends lost 5 bases and 0 bases, in that order; junction bases with no gene match: 4. This CDR3 is built from 14 residues. Germline CDR1 and CDR2: MGHDK and SYGVNS. CDR3 bases: TGTGCCAGCAGTAAGGCAGGGGGCTCCTACGAGCAGTACTTC. It codes for CASSKAGGSYEQYF.

J is TRBJ1-2 and V is TRBV7-9; 9 bases line up with TRBD1. Germline CDR1 reads SEHNR; CDR2 reads FQNEAQ (reference sequence). The J segment lost 9 bases and the V segment lost 8 bases, leaving 13 bases of the junction unmatched. The CDR3 is 14 amino acids. Written as DNA, the CDR3 is TGTGCCAGCGAGGCCGGGACAGGGAGGGGGCGCTACACCTTC. This codes for CASEAGTGRGRYTF.

There are many counts of this clone. The CDR3 coding sequence is TGTGCCAGCAGTGAAGGAACGGTGTCCCACTATGGCTACACCTTC. Translating gives CASSEGTVSHYGYTF. The chain combines TRBV6-1 with TRBJ1-2; D remains unclear. Per the germline V gene, CDR1 is MNHNS and CDR2 is SASEGT. The CDR3 contains 15 residues. V was trimmed by 1 base and J by 3 bases, leaving 12 bases between them.

In its sample, this clone was seen once. The rearrangement joins TRBV5-1 to TRBJ2-7; D is tentatively TRBD1 or TRBD2 (6 bases each). The CDR3 is 15 residues long. V gave up 1 base and J gave up 7 bases, with 18 bases separating them. Germline assignment: CDR1 SGHRS and CDR2 YFSETQ. The CDR3 sequence is CASSLSGAPGREQYF. CDR3 in DNA: TGCGCCAGCAGCTTGTCAGGGGCCCCGGGGAGGGAGCAGTACTTC.

This clone was seen a handful of times. The chain joins TRBV9 to TRBJ2-2; 13 nucleotides agree with TRBD2. The CDR3 has 15 amino acids. Germline V lookup: CDR1 SGDLS, CDR2 YYNGEE. V shed 7 bases and J 6 bases; nucleotides not matched to a gene: 6. CDR3 bases: TGTGCCAGCTCAGGACTAGCGGGGGTCCCCGGGGAGCTGTTTTTT. Its protein product is CASSGLAGVPGELFF.

The chain recombines TRBV14 with TRBJ2-7; no clear D. The CDR3 covers 14 residues. Germline V gene data show CDR1 as SGHDN and CDR2 as FVKESK. V was shortened by 2 bases and J by 1 base, with 9 bases between the two germline ends. CDR3 sequence: CASSQNYRSYEQYF. In nucleotides, the CDR3 is TGTGCCAGCAGCCAAAATTACCGATCCTACGAGCAGTACTTC.

This clone came up once. The CDR3 here is CASSLEVGPGVSPLHF. CDR3 bases: TGCGCCAGCAGCTTGGAAGTAGGGCCCGGGGTTTCACCCCTCCACTTT. The V and J genes are TRBV5-1 and TRBJ1-6; D not certain. Germline values: CDR1 SGHRS, CDR2 YFSETQ. This CDR3 comprises 16 residues. Trimming removed 0 bases from V and 9 bases from J, with 16 bases in between. Complete variable domain (other parts from reference TRBV5-1 and TRBJ1-6): KAGVTQTPRYLIKTRGQQVTLSCSPISGHRSVSWYQQTPGQGLQFLFEYFSETQRNKGNFPGRFSGRQFSNSRSEMNVSTLELGDSALYLCASSLEVGPGVSPLHFGNGTRLTVT.

This sequence joins TRBV18 and TRBJ2-3; D gene ambiguous. The CDR3 has 15 amino acids. V was cut by 2 bases and J by 0 bases, with 9 bases left in between. The germline V gene has CDR1 KGHSH and CDR2 LQKENI. The CDR3 DNA follows: TGTGCCAGCTCACCAGGCCAGTCTAGCACAGATACGCAGTATTTT. Translated: CASSPGQSSTDTQYF.

V usage is TRBV4-1 and J usage is TRBJ1-5; D is undetermined. This CDR3 contains 14 residues. The germline CDR1 and CDR2 sequences are MGHRA and YSYEKL. Deletions cut 0 bases from V and 6 bases from J, with 9 bases between. CDR3 sequence (DNA): TGCGCCAGCAGCCAAGATCGTACGGGTCAGCCCCAGCATTTT. Amino acid sequence: CASSQDRTGQPQHF.

Concerning this clone itself: The same CDR3 arises from other DNA sequences in this sample as well. The V call is TRBV2, the J call TRBJ1-1; D unclear. CDR1 SNHLY and CDR2 FYNNEI come from the germline V gene. Deletions cut 3 bases from V and 7 bases from J, with 12 bases between. This CDR3 is 13 amino acids long. The CDR3 loop is CASSEALTDEAFF. The CDR3 DNA reads as TGTGCCAGCAGTGAGGCGCTCACGGATGAAGCTTTCTTT.

The chain combines TRBV5-5 with TRBJ2-2; D may correspond to TRBD1 or TRBD2 (5 bases each). CDR1 is SGHKS, CDR2 YYEKEE, per germline (reference sequence). The length of the CDR3 is 17 residues. V lost 4 bases, J lost 5 bases, and 21 bases lay in between. The CDR3, as DNA: TGTGCCAGCAGCCCAAAACCCGGGGCCCTCTTGACCGGGGAGCTGTTTTTT. This encodes CASSPKPGALLTGELFF. Based on the CDR3 plus reference TRBV5-5 and TRBJ2-2, the full variable domain is DAGVTQSPTHLIKTRGQQVTLRCSPISGHKSVSWYQQVLGQGPQFIFQYYEKEERGRGNFPDRFSARQFPNYSSELNVNALLLGDSALYLCASSPKPGALLTGELFFGEGSRLTVL.

The chain employs TRBV9 and TRBJ1-1; D ambiguous. V was pared by 0 bases and J by 2 bases, with 17 bases between. The CDR3 has 17 residues. CDR1 is SGDLS and CDR2 is YYNGEE in the germline V gene. The CDR3 protein is CASSVDSVTGTNTEAFF. In DNA form, the CDR3 reads TGTGCCAGCAGCGTAGATTCTGTGACGGGAACCAACACTGAAGCTTTCTTT.

The genes are TRBV4-2 and TRBJ2-1; D perhaps matches TRBD2 (6 bases). The CDR3 is made up of 15 amino acids. Germline CDR1 and CDR2: LGHNA and YNFKEQ. V was clipped by 4 bases and J by 3 bases, with 13 bases between them. CDR3 in DNA: TGTGCCAGCAGCCTAAGGGGCGGGGACTACAATGAGCAGTTCTTC. Translated, it gives CASSLRGGDYNEQFF.

J is TRBJ2-7 and V is TRBV5-1; D is unresolved. The V and J ends lost 2 bases and 0 bases respectively, with 6 bases between them. Germline V gene sequence: CDR1 SGHRS, CDR2 YFSETQ. The CDR3 length is 13 residues. CDR3 in amino acids: CASSFYSSYEQYF. CDR3 sequence (DNA): TGCGCCAGCAGCTTTTACAGCTCCTACGAGCAGTACTTC.

The V and J genes are TRBV20-1 and TRBJ1-1; 9 positions match TRBD1. The V gene's germline CDR1 is DFQATT and CDR2 SNEGSKA (reference sequence). The ends lost 3 bases at V and 4 bases at J; junction bases unmatched: 9. This CDR3 comprises 15 residues. For the CDR3, the DNA is TGCAGTGCTAGTAATCTCGGGACAGGGAGCACTGAAGCTTTCTTT. It specifies CSASNLGTGSTEAFF.

J is TRBJ1-1 and V is TRBV19; TRBD1 might be the D (5 bases). V shed 6 bases and J shed 4 bases, with 15 bases lying between them. The germline CDR1 and CDR2 sequences are LNHDA and SQIVND (reference sequence). The CDR3 is made up of 14 amino acids. The CDR3, as DNA: TGTGCCAGTAGCTTTCTTGGCGGGGGCACTGAAGCTTTCTTT. It is translated as CASSFLGGGTEAFF.

V usage is TRBV5-5 and J usage is TRBJ1-2; possible D gene TRBD1, 6 bases. The CDR3 runs to 14 residues. Germline CDR1 and CDR2: SGHKS and YYEKEE (reference sequence). V was cut by 4 bases and J by 4 bases, with 14 bases left in between. CDR3 amino acids: CASSALGQSYGYTF. The CDR3 DNA follows: TGTGCCAGCAGCGCCCTAGGACAGAGCTATGGCTACACCTTC.

V is TRBV19 and J is TRBJ1-1, with D maybe TRBD1 (5 bases). CDR1 is LNHDA and CDR2 is SQIVND in the germline V gene (reference sequence). This CDR3 is built from 13 residues. V was trimmed by 5 bases and J by 3 bases, leaving 10 bases between them. CDR3 coding DNA: TGTGCCAGTAGTCCTCGGGGGGACACTGAAGCTTTCTTT. It translates to CASSPRGDTEAFF.

The rearrangement links TRBV5-1 to TRBJ2-7; the match to TRBD2 covers 7 bases. Losses at the gene ends were 4 bases for V and 1 base for J; bases not matched to a gene: 5. This CDR3 region has 14 residues. The germline gives CDR1 SGHRS, CDR2 YFSETQ. Written as DNA, the CDR3 is TGCGCCAGCAGCACCACCGGGAGGTCCTACGAGCAGTACTTC. This codes for CASSTTGRSYEQYF.

J is TRBJ2-7 and V is TRBV19; D is unresolved. Trimming left V 5 bases short and J 0 bases short, with 11 bases between. Germline loops: CDR1 LNHDA, CDR2 SQIVND (reference sequence). This CDR3 region has 14 residues. The CDR3 protein is CASSPSPTSYEQYF. In DNA form, the CDR3 reads TGTGCCAGTAGTCCCAGCCCCACCTCCTACGAGCAGTACTTC.

The chain is built from TRBV27 and TRBJ2-3; D uncertain. Germline loops: CDR1 MNHEY, CDR2 SMNVEV (reference sequence). The V end was cut by 5 bases, the J end by 5 bases, with 8 bases between. This CDR3 region has 12 residues. The CDR3 reads CASSPLEDTQYF. CDR3 nucleotide sequence: TGTGCCAGCAGTCCTTTGGAAGATACGCAGTATTTT.

J is TRBJ2-3 and V is TRBV5-6; 11 nucleotides agree with TRBD2. Germline CDR1 reads SGHDT; CDR2 reads YYEEEE. Trimming at V came to 3 bases and at J to 4 bases, leaving 7 bases not matched to a gene. This CDR3 has 16 amino acids. CDR3 sequence: CASSYRLAGWADTQYF. CDR3 sequence (DNA): TGTGCCAGCAGCTACCGACTAGCGGGGTGGGCAGATACGCAGTATTTT.